The next 5 T cell receptor beta chains were all read from a single sample in a study of cytomegalovirus exposure and HLA in healthy donors. PCR amplification relied on 60 Vbeta primers (plus 13 Jbeta primers). Some clones are missing from TCRdb's copy, which holds only in-frame ones; the method was immunoSEQ multiplex PCR. This table has 100,000 to 150,000 clones, less than 85% appearing once. Sample: PBMCs. These receptors came from a man aged 25 to 40 in good health and CMV-seropositive.

J is TRBJ1-1 and V is TRBV15; 8 bases align to TRBD1. The CDR3 consists of 13 residues. Germline V gives CDR1 LNHNV, CDR2 YYDKDF (reference sequence). The V gene end was trimmed by 3 bases and the J gene end by 6 bases; junction bases not matched to a gene: 3. This chain's CDR3 is CATSRDRAPEAFF. The CDR3 DNA reads TGTGCCACCAGCAGGGACAGGGCCCCTGAAGCTTTCTTT.

V usage is TRBV5-1 and J usage is TRBJ2-3; 7 bases map to TRBD2. Germline V gene sequence: CDR1 SGHRS, CDR2 YFSETQ. This CDR3 is built from 16 residues. V trimming: 0 bases; J trimming: 2 bases; junction bases outside the gene matches: 6. CDR3 sequence: CASSLDGGGTTDTQYF. Here the CDR3 DNA reads TGCGCCAGCAGCTTGGATGGCGGGGGAACCACAGATACGCAGTATTTT.

The chain is built from TRBV7-6 and TRBJ1-2; 11 bases line up with TRBD1. V lost 5 bases, J lost 4 bases, and 6 bases stayed unmatched. CDR3 length: 15 amino acids. Germline assignment: CDR1 SGHVS and CDR2 FNYEAQ. The CDR3 spells CASSPRDRGSYGYTF. CDR3 bases: TGTGCCAGCAGCCCCAGGGACAGGGGGAGCTATGGCTACACCTTC.

This clone was counted once. The V and J genes are TRBV5-1 and TRBJ2-4; 15 bases fit TRBD2. V trimming: 3 bases; J trimming: 0 bases; junction bases outside the gene matches: 4. The germline V gene encodes CDR1 SGHRS and CDR2 YFSETQ. The CDR3 runs to 18 residues. In DNA, the CDR3 is TGCGCCAGCAGCTCGGGACTAGCGGGGGGTCTAGCCAAAAACATTCAGTACTTC. This encodes CASSSGLAGGLAKNIQYF.

This clone was seen a handful of times. V usage is TRBV10-1 and J usage is TRBJ2-5, with a weak D call TRBD2 (6 bases). V was shortened by 3 bases and J by 4 bases, with 15 bases between the two germline ends. CDR1 and CDR2 (germline): WNHNN, SYGVQD (reference sequence). The CDR3 is 15 amino acids. This CDR3 reads CASSDRQGGRETQYF. The CDR3 DNA reads as TGCGCCAGCAGTGACCGGCAGGGAGGCAGAGAGACCCAGTACTTC.